This T cell receptor beta chain was sequenced in a study of radiation and T cells in renal cell carcinoma (TCRdb year 2020). Context from the whole study: Samples came from a clinical trial, in which primary renal cell carcinomas received 15 Gy stereotactic body radiation therapy followed by nephrectomy 4 weeks later. In total, fewer than 55 samples underwent TCR beta sequencing: 25 or so tumors plus 27 peripheral blood samples. Across all 50 or so samples, 4,016,671 unique CDR3 nucleotide sequences, encoding 2.5 million to 3 million unique CDR3 amino acid sequences, were identified. Study-wide findings and limitations: The single-armed trial design could not address effects of radiation dose or scheduling on the TCR repertoire. Tracking of blood repertoire dynamics stopped at approximately four weeks after treatment, with no follow-up past that point. Top tumor clonotypes rose in blood from baseline to 2 weeks post-radiation, then contracted by 4 weeks, suggesting transient expansion of tumor-resident clones. Because pretreatment tumor biopsies were not available, the baseline intratumoral presence of clonotypes could not be determined.

Read against the paper, the sample's time point label means: baseline pretreatment blood. The treatment or condition label, read with the paper, signifies: 15 Gy SBRT to primary tumor, nephrectomy 4 weeks later. To follow tumor-enriched clonotypes, peripheral blood was collected serially from radiation-treated patients at baseline and again at 2 weeks and 4 weeks after SBRT. Every patient had renal cell carcinoma of clear cell pathology. The QIAamp DNA Blood Mini Kit (Qiagen) was used to prepare genomic DNA for TCR sequencing. Only samples passing all quality control checks were included in the analyses. A note on this clone: The clone's antigen remains unknown. No much larger clonotype is one base removed from it; base qualities were not supplied.

TCR beta libraries were generated from genomic DNA with the immunoSEQ kit, following the manufacturer's recommendations. To prepare libraries, a first multiplex PCR with proprietary primers was run, followed by a second PCR that added unique barcodes, and a bead cleanup was done after each round. Each sample batch included a kit-provided positive control reaction and a negative control reaction. The final libraries were assessed on an Agilent 4200 TapeStation D1000 ScreenTape, pooled by volume, and quantified by qPCR. Sequencing was performed on an Illumina NextSeq500 using a MidOutput 150-cycle cartridge, with 156 Read1 cycles, 15 Index1 cycles, and the kit custom primers. The pooled library was loaded at approximately 1 pM, and around 18% PhiX control was spiked in. The study's processing was this. Vendor-processed data were analyzed in R, and a clonotype was defined as all T cells sharing the same CDR3 nucleotide sequence. In the clone abundance analyses, frequencies were normalized to the 10,000 most abundant clones in each sample. Public T cell clones, which averaged fewer than five per sample, were excluded before analysis. Tumor-enriched clonotypes and baseline blood-enriched clonotypes were defined as those with an abundance difference of at least 32-fold between compartments. A beta-binomial differential abundance model was applied to find clonotypes that expanded or contracted between blood time points. The Baroni-Urbani and Buser coefficient was used to measure tumor-blood repertoire similarity, and groups were compared with two-tailed Wilcoxon tests in R. The clones in this table, taken by TCRdb from immuneACCESS, are in-frame only. Not every clone is retained; where verified, under half of the shortfall comes from an unresolved V gene, and the cause of the rest is unknown. Clonal size and the V and J genes are those of that table, whereas D and trimming came from the DNA. The table for this sample lists 95,000 to 150,000 clones; roughly 80% of them were counted only once. The ten largest clones take up about 3% of the sample.

The cysteine opens and the phenylalanine closes a CDR3 of 14 amino acids. Just the 42-base CDR3 DNA is kept, in frame starting at base 1. Between the V and J ends, shortened by 0 bases and 3 bases respectively, the junction contains 7 bases. CDR1 SGHNT and CDR2 YYREEE were looked up in the germline V gene (reference sequence). Sequences were derived from blood, sampled from a patient whose treatment included radiotherapy and nephrectomy. This receptor was obtained from a woman in her sixties or seventies with renal cell carcinoma. The rearrangement combines TRBV5-4 with TRBJ1-5; no confident D gene assignment can be made. The CDR3 has the sequence CASSLGPNNQPQHF. The bases are TGTGCCAGCAGCTTGGGGCCGAACAATCAGCCCCAGCATTTT.